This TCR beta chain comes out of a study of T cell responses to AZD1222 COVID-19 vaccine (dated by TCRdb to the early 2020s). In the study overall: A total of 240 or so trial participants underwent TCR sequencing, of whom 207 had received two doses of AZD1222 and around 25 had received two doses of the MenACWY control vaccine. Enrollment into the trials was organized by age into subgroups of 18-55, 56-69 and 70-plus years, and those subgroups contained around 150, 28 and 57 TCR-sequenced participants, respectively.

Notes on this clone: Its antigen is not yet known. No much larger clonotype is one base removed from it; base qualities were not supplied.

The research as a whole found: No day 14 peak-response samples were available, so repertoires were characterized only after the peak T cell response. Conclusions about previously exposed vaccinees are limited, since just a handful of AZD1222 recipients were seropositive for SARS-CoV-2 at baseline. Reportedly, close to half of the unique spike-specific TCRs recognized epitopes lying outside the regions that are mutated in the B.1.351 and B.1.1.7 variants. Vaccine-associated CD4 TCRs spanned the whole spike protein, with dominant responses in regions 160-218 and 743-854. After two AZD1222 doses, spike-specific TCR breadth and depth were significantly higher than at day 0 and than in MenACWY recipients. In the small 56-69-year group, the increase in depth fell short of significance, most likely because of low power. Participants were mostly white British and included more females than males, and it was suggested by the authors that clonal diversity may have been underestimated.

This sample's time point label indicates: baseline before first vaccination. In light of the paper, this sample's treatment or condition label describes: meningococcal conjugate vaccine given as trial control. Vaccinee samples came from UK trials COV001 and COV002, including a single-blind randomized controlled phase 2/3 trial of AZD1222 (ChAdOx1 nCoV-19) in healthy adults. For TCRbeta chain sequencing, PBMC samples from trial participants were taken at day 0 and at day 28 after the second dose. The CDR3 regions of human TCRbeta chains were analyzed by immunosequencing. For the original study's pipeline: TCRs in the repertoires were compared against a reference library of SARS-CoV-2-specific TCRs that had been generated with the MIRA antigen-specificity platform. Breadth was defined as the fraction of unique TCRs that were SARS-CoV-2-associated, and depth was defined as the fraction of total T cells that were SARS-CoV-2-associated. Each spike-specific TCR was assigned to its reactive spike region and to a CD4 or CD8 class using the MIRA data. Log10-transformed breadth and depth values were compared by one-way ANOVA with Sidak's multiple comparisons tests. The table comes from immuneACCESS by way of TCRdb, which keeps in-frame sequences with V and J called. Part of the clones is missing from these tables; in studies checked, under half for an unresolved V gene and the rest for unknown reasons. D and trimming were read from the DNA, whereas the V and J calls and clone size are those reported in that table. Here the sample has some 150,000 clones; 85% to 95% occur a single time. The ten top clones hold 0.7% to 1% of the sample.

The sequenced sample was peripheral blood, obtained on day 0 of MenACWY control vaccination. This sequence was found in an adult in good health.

The sequence in DNA is TGTGCCAGCAGTTACTCAGGACAGGCATTGGTGGGTTCACCCCTCCACTTT. Its protein reads: CASSYSGQALVGSPLHF. The rearranged segments are TRBV6-2 or TRBV6-3 and TRBJ1-6; the junction holds 7 bases that match TRBD1. Spanning cysteine to phenylalanine, the CDR3 consists of 17 amino acids. CDR3 DNA only is kept here, 51 bases in frame from base 1. Trimming removed 0 bases from V and 9 bases from J; the gene matches leave 11 bases unexplained. Per the germline V gene, MNHEY is the CDR1 and SVGEGT is the CDR2.